Here is one TCR beta chain with its context. The data belong to a study of blood T cell repertoires in COVID-19. About the study: From the United States, Italy and Spain came samples of acute and convalescent COVID-19.

The repertoire was sequenced with immunoSEQ multiplex PCR; TCRdb's copy has only in-frame clones and lacks some. The repertoire includes 60,000 to 65,000 clones, 65% to 90% of them detected once, and roughly 6% sits in the top ten. The CDR3 sequence is 15 residues long. J lost 1 base, V lost 0 bases, and 3 bases had no gene match. Germline V gene lookup returns CDR1 SGDLS and CDR2 YYNGEE. The specimen was peripheral blood. This TCR was recovered from an older woman with acute or convalescent COVID-19. V usage is TRBV9 and J usage is TRBJ1-1; 7 positions match TRBD1. CDR3 sequence: CASSVGAGGNTEAFF. CDR3 DNA sequence: TGTGCCAGCAGCGTAGGGGCAGGGGGGAACACTGAAGCTTTCTTT.